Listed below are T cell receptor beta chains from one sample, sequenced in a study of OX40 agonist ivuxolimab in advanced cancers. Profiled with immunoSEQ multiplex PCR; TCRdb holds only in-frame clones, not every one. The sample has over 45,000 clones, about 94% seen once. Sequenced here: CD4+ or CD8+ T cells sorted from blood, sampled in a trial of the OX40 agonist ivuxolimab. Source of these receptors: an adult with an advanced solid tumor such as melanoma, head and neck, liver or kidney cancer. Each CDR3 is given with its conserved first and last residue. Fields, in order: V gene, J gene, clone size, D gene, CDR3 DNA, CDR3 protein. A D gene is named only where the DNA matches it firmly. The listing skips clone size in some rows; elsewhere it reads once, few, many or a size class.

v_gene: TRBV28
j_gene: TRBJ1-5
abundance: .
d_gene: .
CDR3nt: TGTGCCACCTCGATCCCGTCGGAGATGAACAATCAGCCCCAGCATTTT
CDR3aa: CATSIPSEMNNQPQHF

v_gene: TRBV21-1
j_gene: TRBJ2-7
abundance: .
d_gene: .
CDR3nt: TGTGCCAGCAGCAAATGGGTCGGGACAGGGAAACCGGAGCAGTACTTC
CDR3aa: CASSKWVGTGKPEQYF

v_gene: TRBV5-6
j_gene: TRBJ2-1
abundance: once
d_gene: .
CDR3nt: TGTGCCAGCAGCCTACCGGTCTCCTACAATGAGCAGTTCTTC
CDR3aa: CASSLPVSYNEQFF

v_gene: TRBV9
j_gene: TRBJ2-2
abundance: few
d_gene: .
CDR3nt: TGTGCCAGCCGGGGTAGCCTAAATACCGGGGAGCTGTTTTTT
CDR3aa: CASRGSLNTGELFF

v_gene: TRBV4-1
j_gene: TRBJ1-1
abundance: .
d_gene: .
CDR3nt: TGCGCCAGCAGCCCAGTAGACGGGAACACTGAAGCTTTCTTT
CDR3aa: CASSPVDGNTEAFF

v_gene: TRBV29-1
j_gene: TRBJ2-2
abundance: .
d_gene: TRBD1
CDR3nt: TGCAGCGTTGAAACCACTGACAGGGCCAACACCGGGGAGCTGTTTTTT
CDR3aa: CSVETTDRANTGELFF

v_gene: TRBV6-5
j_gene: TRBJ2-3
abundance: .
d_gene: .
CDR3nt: TGTGCCAGCAGTTACTCGGGCGCGGCTAGCACAGATACGCAGTATTTT
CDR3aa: CASSYSGAASTDTQYF

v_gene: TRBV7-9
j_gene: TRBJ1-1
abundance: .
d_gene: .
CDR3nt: TGTGCCAGCAGGAACACTGAAGCTTTCTTT
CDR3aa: CASRNTEAFF

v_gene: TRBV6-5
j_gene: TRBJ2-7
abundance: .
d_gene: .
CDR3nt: TGTGCCAGCAGCCTCCTGGCGACAATTGCCTCCGAGCAGTACTTC
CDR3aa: CASSLLATIASEQYF

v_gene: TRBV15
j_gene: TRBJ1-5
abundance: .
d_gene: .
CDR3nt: TGTGCCACCAGCAGAGATCCCGGGCAGGAGTGGGGGAGCAATCAGCCCCAGCATTTT
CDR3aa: CATSRDPGQEWGSNQPQHF

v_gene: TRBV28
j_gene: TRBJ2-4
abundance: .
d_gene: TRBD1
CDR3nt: TGTGCCACCGAAGGGGGCCTCTCCCCGAACATTCAGTACTTC
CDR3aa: CATEGGLSPNIQYF

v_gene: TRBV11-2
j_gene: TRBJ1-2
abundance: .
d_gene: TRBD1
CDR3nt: TGCGCCAGCAGCCATCACCACTCTGGACAGGGGAAGAATGGCTACACCTTC
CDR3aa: CASSHHHSGQGKNGYTF

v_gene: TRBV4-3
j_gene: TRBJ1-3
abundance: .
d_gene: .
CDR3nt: TGCGCCAGCAGCCAAGATTCCCGAAACTCTGGAAACACCATATATTTT
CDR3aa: CASSQDSRNSGNTIYF

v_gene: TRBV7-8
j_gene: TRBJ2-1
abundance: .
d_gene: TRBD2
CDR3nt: TGTGCCAGCACCATTACTAGCGGGAGTGCCCTCCTCTCCTACAATGAGCAGTTCTTC
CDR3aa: CASTITSGSALLSYNEQFF

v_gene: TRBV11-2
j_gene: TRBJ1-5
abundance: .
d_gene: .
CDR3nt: TGTGCCAGCAGCTCAAAGGGTGGGGGAAGGCCCCAGCATTTT
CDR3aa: CASSSKGGGRPQHF

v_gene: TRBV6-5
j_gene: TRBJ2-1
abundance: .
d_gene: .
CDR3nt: TGTGCCAGCGGGATACTAGGGGACAATGAGCAGTTCTTC
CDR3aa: CASGILGDNEQFF

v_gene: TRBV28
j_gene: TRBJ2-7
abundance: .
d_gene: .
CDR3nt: TGTGCCAGCAGTTTTCAGGCCGCCTACGAGCAGTACTTC
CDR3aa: CASSFQAAYEQYF

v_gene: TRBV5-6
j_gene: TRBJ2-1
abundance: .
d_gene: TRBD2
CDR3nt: TGTGCCAGCAGCTTGGGTCTAGCGGCCCACAATGAGCAGTTCTTC
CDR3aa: CASSLGLAAHNEQFF

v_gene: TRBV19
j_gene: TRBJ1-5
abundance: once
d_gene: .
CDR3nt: TGTGCCAGTAGTGAAAGAGGGTTCCCACATAGCAATCAGCCCCAGCATTTT
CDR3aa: CASSERGFPHSNQPQHF

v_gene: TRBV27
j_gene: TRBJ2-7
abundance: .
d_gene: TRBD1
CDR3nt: TGTGCCAGCAGTTTAGTGATCGGACAGGGGGCCTACGAGCAGTACTTC
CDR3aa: CASSLVIGQGAYEQYF

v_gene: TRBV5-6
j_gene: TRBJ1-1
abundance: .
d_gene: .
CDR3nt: TGTGCCAGCAGCCCACTCACTGGAACAATTGACACTGAAGCTTTCTTT
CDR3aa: CASSPLTGTIDTEAFF

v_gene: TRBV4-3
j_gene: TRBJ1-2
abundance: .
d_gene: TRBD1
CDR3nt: TGCGCCAGCAGCCAAGATGAGGGGGCGGGTGGCTACACCTTC
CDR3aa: CASSQDEGAGGYTF

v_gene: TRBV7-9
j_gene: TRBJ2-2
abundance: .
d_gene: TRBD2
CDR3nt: TGTGCCAGCAGCCCCGTAGCGGGAGGGCTCGCCGGGGAGCTGTTTTTT
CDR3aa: CASSPVAGGLAGELFF

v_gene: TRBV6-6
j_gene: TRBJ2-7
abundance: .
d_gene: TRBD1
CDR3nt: TGTGCCAGCAGTGGTCTGGGACAGGCCTACGAGCAGTACTTC
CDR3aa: CASSGLGQAYEQYF

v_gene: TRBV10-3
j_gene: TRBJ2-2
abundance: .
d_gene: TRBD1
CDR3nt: TGTGCCACTCTACAGGGGGCCGACGGGGAGCTGTTTTTT
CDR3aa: CATLQGADGELFF